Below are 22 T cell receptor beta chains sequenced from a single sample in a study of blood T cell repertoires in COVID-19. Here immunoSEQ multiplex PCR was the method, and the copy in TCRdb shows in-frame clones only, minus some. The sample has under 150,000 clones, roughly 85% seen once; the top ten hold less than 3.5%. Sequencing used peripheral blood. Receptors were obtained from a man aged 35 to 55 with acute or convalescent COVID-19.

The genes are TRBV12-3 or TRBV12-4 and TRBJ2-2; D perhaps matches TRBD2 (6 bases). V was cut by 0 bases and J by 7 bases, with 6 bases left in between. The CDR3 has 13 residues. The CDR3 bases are TGTGCCAGCAGTTTAGCGGGGGGCGGGGAGCTGTTTTTT. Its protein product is CASSLAGGGELFF.

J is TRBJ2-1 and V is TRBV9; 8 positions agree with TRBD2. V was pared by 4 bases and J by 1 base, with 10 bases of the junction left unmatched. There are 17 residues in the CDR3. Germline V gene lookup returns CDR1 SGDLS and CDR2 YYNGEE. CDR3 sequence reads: CASSHSQAGESYNEQFF. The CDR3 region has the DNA TGTGCCAGCAGCCATTCTCAAGCGGGGGAATCCTACAATGAGCAGTTCTTC.

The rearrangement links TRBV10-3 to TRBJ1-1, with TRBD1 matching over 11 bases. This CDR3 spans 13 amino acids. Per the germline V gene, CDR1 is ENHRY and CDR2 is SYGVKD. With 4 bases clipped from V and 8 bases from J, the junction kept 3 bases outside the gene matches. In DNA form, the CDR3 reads TGTGCCATCAGTGCGAGGACAGGGGGCGAAGCTTTCTTT. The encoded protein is CAISARTGGEAFF.

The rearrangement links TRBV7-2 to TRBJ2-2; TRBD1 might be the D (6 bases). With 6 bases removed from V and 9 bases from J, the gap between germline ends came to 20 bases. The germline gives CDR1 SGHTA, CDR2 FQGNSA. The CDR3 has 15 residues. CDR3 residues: CASRSKEVGARELFF. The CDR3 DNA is TGTGCCAGCAGGTCCAAAGAGGTGGGGGCGAGGGAGCTGTTTTTT.

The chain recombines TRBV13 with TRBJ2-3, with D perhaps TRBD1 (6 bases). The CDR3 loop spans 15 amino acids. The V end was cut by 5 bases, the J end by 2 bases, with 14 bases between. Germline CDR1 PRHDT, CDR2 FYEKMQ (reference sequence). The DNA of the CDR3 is TGTGCCAGCAGCCCCCGGGACACTACCACAGATACGCAGTATTTT. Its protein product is CASSPRDTTTDTQYF.

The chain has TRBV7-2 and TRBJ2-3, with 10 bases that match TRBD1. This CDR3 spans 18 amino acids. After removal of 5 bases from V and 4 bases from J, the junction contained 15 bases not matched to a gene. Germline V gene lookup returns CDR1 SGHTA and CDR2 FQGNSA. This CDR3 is CASSPVGGQGIGADTQYF. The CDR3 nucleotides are TGTGCCAGCAGCCCCGTAGGGGGACAGGGGATAGGTGCAGATACGCAGTATTTT.

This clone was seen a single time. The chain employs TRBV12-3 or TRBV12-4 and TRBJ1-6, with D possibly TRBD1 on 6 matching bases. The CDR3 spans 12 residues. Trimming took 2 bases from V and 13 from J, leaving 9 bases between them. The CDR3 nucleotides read TGTGCCAGCAGTTTACAGGGGTCTCCCCTCCACTTT. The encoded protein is CASSLQGSPLHF.

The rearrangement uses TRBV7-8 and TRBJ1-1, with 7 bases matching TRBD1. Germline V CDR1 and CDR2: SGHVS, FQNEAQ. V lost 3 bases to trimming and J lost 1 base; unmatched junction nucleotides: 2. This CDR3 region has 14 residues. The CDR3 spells CASSFWDRNTEAFF. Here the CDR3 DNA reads TGTGCCAGCAGCTTCTGGGACAGGAACACTGAAGCTTTCTTT.

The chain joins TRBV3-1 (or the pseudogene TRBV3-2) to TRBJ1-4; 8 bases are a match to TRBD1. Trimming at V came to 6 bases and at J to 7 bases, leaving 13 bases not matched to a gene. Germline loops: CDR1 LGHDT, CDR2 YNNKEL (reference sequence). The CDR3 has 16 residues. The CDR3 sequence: CASSGAITGGREKLFF. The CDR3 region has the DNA TGTGCCAGCAGTGGAGCAATTACAGGGGGACGTGAAAAACTGTTTTTT.

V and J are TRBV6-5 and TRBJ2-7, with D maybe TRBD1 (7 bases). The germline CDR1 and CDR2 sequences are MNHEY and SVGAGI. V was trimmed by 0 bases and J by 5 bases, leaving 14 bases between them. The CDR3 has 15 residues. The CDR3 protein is CASSYSGRGVHEQYF. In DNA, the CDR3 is TGTGCCAGCAGTTACTCCGGCAGGGGGGTCCACGAGCAGTACTTC.

The CDR3 sequence: CASSRTGVNRSGANVLTF. CDR3 DNA: TGTGCCAGCAGTCGGACAGGGGTCAATCGCTCTGGGGCCAACGTCCTGACTTTC. The genes are TRBV6-2 or TRBV6-3 and TRBJ2-6; 9 positions match TRBD1. Germline CDR1 and CDR2: MNHEY and SVGEGT. The ends lost 5 bases at V and 0 bases at J; junction bases unmatched: 8. The CDR3 sequence is 18 residues long.

CDR3 residues: CASSVTGGVAGELFF. The CDR3, as DNA: TGTGCCAGCAGCGTTACAGGGGGTGTAGCCGGGGAGCTGTTTTTT. V is TRBV9 and J is TRBJ2-2; 8 nucleotides match TRBD1. This CDR3 is built from 15 residues. The germline CDR1 and CDR2 sequences are SGDLS and YYNGEE. V dropped 2 bases and J dropped 6; count of bases not matched to a gene: 6.

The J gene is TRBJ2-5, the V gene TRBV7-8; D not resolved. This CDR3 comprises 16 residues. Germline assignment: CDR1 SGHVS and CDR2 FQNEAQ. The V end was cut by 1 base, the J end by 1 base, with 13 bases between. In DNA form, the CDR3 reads TGTGCCAGCAGCTTAGGGATCACGGGTCTCCAAGAGACCCAGTACTTC. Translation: CASSLGITGLQETQYF. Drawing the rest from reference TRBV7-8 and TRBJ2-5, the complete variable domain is GAGVSQSPRYKVAKRGQDVALRCDPISGHVSLFWYQQALGQGPEFLTYFQNEAQLDKSGLPSDRFFAERPEGSVSTLKIQRTQQEDSAVYLCASSLGITGLQETQYFGPGTRLLVL.

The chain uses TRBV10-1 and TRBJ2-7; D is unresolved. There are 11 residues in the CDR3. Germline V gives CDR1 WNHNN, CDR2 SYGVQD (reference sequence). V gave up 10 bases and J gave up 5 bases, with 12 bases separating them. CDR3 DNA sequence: TGCGCCATCCACCTCTACGACGAGCAGTACTTC. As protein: CAIHLYDEQYF.

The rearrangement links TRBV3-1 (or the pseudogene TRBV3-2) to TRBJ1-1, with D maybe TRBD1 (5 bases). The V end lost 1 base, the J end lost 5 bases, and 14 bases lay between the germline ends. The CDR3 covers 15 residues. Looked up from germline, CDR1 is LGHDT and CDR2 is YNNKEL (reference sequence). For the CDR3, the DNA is TGTGCCAGCAGCCAAGGAGGTGAAGGGGAAACTGAAGCTTTCTTT. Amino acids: CASSQGGEGETEAFF.

The CDR3 DNA sequence: TGTGCCAGCAGCTTAGATCTGCCAGCTAGAACCGGGGAGCTGTTTTTT. Encoded protein: CASSLDLPARTGELFF. The V gene is TRBV11-2, the J gene TRBJ2-2; no firm D call. From germline, CDR1 is SGHAT and CDR2 FQNNGV. V shed 0 bases and J shed 5 bases, with 13 bases lying between them. CDR3 size: 16 residues.

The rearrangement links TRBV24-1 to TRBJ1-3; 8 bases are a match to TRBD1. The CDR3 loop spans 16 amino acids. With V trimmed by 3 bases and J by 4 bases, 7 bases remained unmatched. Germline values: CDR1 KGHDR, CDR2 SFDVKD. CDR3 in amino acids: CATSDPGQAGGNTIYF. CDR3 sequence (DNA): TGTGCCACCAGTGATCCGGGACAGGCGGGAGGAAACACCATATATTTT.

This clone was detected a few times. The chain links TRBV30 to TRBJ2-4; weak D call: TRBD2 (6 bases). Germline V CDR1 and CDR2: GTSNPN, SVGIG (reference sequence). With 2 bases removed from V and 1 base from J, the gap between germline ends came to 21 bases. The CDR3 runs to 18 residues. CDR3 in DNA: TGTGCCTGGAGTCTCCACCTGTTGGCGGAGGGGGCCAAAAACATTCAGTACTTC. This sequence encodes CAWSLHLLAEGAKNIQYF. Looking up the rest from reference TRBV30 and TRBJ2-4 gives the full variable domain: SQTIHQWPATLVQPVGSPLSLECTVEGTSNPNLYWYRQAAGRGLQLLFYSVGIGQISSEVPQNLSASRPQDRQFILSSKKLLLSDSGFYLCAWSLHLLAEGAKNIQYFGAGTRLSVL.

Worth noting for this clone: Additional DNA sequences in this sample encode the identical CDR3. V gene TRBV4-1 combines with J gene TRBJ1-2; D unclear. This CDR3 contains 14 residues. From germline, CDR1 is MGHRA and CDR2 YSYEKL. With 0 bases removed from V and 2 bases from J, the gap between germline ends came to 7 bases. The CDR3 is CASSQDAGNYGYTF. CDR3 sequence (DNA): TGCGCCAGCAGCCAAGATGCGGGGAACTATGGCTACACCTTC.

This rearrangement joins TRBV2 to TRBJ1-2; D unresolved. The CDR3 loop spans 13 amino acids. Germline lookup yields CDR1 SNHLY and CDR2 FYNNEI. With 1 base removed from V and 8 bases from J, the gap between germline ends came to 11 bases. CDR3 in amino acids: CASSEGARRGYTF. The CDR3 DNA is TGTGCCAGCAGTGAAGGGGCACGTCGCGGCTACACCTTC.

Written as DNA, the CDR3 is TGTGCCTGGAATCGACAGGGCACCTCCTACGAGCAGTACTTC. Its protein is CAWNRQGTSYEQYF. The chain uses TRBV30 and TRBJ2-7; TRBD1 agrees at 7 bases. Germline-derived CDR1 and CDR2 are GTSNPN and SVGIG (reference sequence). V was clipped by 4 bases and J by 0 bases; unmatched bases: 6. This CDR3 comprises 14 residues.

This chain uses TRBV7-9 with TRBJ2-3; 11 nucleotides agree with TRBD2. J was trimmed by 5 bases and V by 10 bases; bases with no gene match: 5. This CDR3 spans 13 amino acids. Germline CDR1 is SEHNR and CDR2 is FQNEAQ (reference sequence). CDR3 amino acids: CATLTSGVDTQYF. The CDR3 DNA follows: TGTGCCACCCTGACTAGCGGGGTAGATACGCAGTATTTT.